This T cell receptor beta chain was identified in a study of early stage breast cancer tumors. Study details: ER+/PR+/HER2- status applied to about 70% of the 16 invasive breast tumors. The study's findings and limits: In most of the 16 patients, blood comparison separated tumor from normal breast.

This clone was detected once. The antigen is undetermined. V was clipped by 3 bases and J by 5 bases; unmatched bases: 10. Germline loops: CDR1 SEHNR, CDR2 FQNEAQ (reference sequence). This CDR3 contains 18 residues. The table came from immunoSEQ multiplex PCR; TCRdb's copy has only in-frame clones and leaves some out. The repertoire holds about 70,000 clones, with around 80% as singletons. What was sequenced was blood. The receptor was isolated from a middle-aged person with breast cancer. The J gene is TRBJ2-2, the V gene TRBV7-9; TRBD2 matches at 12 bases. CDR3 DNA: TGTGCCAGCAGCTTTAGGACGCCGGGACTAGCGGGTACCGGGGAGCTGTTTTTT. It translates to CASSFRTPGLAGTGELFF.